What follows describes a single T cell receptor beta chain. The record originates from a study of Graves' ophthalmopathy and Graves' hyperthyroidism. RNA transcripts were the source from which TCR beta CDR3 regions were amplified. In the first round, RT-PCR was carried out with HTBI primers, and a multiplex PCR formed the second round. Via MiXCR, TCRdb re-called the multiplex PCR reads, giving one row per CDR3 protein. The sample lists over a million distinct CDR3 sequences; 35% to 40% were seen once. The source is an adult man with Graves' hyperthyroidism. The sequenced material came from peripheral blood or thyroid tissue (not recorded which).

The chain's CDR3 is CASSGRTGSYQPQHF. CDR3 nucleotide sequence: TGTGCCAGCAGTGGGCGGACAGGCAGCTATCAGCCCCAGCATTTT. J is TRBJ1-5 and V is TRBV2; 7 bases are a match to TRBD1. The V gene's germline CDR1 is SNHLY and CDR2 FYNNEI. The CDR3 spans 15 residues. V gave up 4 bases and J gave up 5 bases; unmatched junction bases: 8.